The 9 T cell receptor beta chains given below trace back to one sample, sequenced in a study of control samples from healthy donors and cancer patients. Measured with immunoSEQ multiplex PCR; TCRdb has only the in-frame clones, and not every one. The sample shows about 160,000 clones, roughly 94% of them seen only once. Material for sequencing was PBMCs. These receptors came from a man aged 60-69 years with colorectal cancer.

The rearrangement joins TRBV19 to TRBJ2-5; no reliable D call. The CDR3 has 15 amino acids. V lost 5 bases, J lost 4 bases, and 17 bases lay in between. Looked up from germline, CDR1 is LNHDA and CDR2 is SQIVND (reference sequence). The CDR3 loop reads CASSSQGIGSETQYF. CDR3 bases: TGTGCCAGTAGTTCCCAAGGAATTGGATCAGAGACCCAGTACTTC.

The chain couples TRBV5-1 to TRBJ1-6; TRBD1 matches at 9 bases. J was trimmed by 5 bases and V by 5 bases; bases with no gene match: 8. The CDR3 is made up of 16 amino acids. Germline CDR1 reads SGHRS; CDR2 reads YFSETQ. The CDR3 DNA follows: TGCGCCAGCAGTCTTACAGGGGGCGTGCATAATTCACCCCTCCACTTT. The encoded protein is CASSLTGGVHNSPLHF.

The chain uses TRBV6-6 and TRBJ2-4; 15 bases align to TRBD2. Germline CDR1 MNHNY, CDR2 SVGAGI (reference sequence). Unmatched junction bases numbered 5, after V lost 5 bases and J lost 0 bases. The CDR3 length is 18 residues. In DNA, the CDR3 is TGTGCCAGCAGTCGGACTAGCGGGGGGGGAGTAGCCAAAAACATTCAGTACTTC. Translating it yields CASSRTSGGGVAKNIQYF.

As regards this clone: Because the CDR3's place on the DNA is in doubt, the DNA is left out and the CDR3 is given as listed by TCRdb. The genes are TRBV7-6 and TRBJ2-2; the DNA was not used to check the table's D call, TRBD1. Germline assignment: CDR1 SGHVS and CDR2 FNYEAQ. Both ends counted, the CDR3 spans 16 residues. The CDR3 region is CASSSSWGHSTGELFF.

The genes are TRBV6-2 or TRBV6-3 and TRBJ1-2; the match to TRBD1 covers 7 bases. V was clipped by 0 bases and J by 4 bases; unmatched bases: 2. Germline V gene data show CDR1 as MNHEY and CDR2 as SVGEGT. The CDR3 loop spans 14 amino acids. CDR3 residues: CASSYSGQFYGYTF. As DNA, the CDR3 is TGTGCCAGCAGTTACTCGGGACAGTTCTATGGCTACACCTTC.

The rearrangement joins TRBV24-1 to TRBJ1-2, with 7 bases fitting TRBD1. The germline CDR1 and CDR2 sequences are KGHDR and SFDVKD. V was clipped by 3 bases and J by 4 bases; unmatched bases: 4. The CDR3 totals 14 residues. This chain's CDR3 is CATSDNDRAYGYTF. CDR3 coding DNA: TGTGCCACCAGTGATAACGACAGGGCCTATGGCTACACCTTC.

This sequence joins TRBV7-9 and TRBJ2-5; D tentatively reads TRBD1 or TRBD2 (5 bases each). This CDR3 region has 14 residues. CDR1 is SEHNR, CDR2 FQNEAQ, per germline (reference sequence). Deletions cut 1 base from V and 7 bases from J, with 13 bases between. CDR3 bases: TGTGCCAGCAGCTTAGAAGGGGACGGCAGGACCCAGTACTTC. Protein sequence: CASSLEGDGRTQYF.

The CDR3 loop is CASSFFEGNTQYF. CDR3 coding DNA: TGTGCCAGCAGTTTTTTCGAAGGGAATACGCAGTATTTT. V is TRBV12-3 or TRBV12-4 and J is TRBJ2-3; D call uncertain. The V gene lost 3 bases and the J gene lost 7 bases, with 11 bases spanning the gap. This CDR3 comprises 13 residues.

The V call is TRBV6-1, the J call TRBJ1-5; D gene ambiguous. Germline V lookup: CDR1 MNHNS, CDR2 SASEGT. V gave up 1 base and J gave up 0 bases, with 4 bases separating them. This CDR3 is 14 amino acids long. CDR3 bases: TGTGCCAGCAGTGAAGTAAATAGCAATCAGCCCCAGCATTTT. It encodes CASSEVNSNQPQHF.